Listed below are T cell receptor beta chains from one sample, sequenced in a study of technical replicates of blood from a handful of donors. Libraries were prepared by immunoSEQ multiplex PCR; TCRdb keeps only in-frame clonotypes and omits some of them. Here the sample spans more than 65,000 clones, 95% to 96% being singletons. Sequencing used T cells isolated from PBMCs. The receptors stem from a human donor in good health. Both conserved end residues are part of each CDR3. A D gene is named only where the DNA matches it firmly.

V gene	J gene	D gene	CDR3 protein	CDR3 DNA
TRBV19	TRBJ1-5	-	CASSIRDTNQPQHF	TGTGCCAGTAGTATCCGGGACACTAATCAGCCCCAGCATTTT
TRBV28	TRBJ2-3	-	CASRETGGADTQYF	TGTGCCAGCAGAGAGACGGGCGGGGCAGATACGCAGTATTTT
TRBV6-5	TRBJ2-7	-	CASSKLGEQYF	TGTGCCAGCAGTAAGCTAGGAGAGCAGTACTTC
TRBV6-5	TRBJ1-2	TRBD1	CASSFLYGTGDGYTF	TGTGCCAGCAGTTTTCTATACGGGACAGGGGATGGCTACACCTTC
TRBV5-8	TRBJ2-7	-	CASSLLTDAEQYF	TGTGCCAGCAGCTTGTTAACAGACGCCGAGCAGTACTTC
TRBV7-9	TRBJ2-3	TRBD1	CASGLGQSTDTQYF	TGTGCCAGCGGATTGGGACAGAGCACAGATACGCAGTATTTT
TRBV5-4	TRBJ2-3	TRBD2	CASSPGVMREQDTQYF	TGTGCCAGCAGCCCTGGGGTAATGCGGGAGCAAGATACGCAGTATTTT
TRBV15	TRBJ2-5	-	CATSSYLYDNQETQYF	TGTGCCACCAGCAGTTATCTGTACGACAACCAAGAGACCCAGTACTTC
TRBV11-2	TRBJ2-1	TRBD2	CASSPAPGLDSEQFF	TGTGCCAGCAGCCCTGCCCCCGGACTAGATAGTGAGCAGTTCTTC
TRBV19	TRBJ1-5	-	CASSYSSDQPQHF	TGTGCCAGTAGTTACAGTTCAGATCAGCCCCAGCATTTT
TRBV7-7	TRBJ2-3	-	CASSLGEQYGTDTQYF	TGTGCTAGCAGCTTAGGGGAGCAGTACGGCACAGATACGCAGTATTTT
TRBV30	TRBJ1-4	-	CAWSLDLNEKLFF	TGTGCCTGGAGCCTGGACTTAAATGAAAAACTGTTTTTT
TRBV7-2	TRBJ2-6	-	CASSPSTGANVLTF	TGTGCCAGCAGCCCTAGTACAGGGGCCAACGTCCTGACTTTC
TRBV4-1	TRBJ2-5	TRBD2	CASSQLLGGEGGQETQYF	TGCGCCAGCAGCCAACTCCTGGGGGGGGAGGGAGGCCAAGAGACCCAGTACTTC
TRBV7-3	TRBJ2-3	TRBD1	CASSLMFLGTGSPDTQYF	TGTGCCAGCAGCTTAATGTTTTTGGGGACAGGGTCTCCAGATACGCAGTATTTT